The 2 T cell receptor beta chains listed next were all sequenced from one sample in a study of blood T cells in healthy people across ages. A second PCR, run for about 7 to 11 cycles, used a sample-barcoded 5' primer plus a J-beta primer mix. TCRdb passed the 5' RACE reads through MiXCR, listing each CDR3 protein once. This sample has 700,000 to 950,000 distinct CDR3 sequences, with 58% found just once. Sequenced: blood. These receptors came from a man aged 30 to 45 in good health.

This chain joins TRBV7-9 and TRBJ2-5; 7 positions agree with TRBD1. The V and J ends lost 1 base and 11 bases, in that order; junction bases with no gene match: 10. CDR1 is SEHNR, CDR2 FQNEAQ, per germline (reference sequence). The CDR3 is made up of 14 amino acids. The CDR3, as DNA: TGTGCCAGCAGCTTAGACCTGGGACAGATCGAACAGTACTTC. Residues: CASSLDLGQIEQYF.

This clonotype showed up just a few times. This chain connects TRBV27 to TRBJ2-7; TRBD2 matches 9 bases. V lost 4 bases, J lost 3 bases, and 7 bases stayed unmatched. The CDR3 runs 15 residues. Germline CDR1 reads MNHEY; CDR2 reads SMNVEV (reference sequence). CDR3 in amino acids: CASSSLGSGGYEQYF. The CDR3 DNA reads TGTGCCAGCAGTTCCCTCGGTAGCGGGGGCTACGAGCAGTACTTC.